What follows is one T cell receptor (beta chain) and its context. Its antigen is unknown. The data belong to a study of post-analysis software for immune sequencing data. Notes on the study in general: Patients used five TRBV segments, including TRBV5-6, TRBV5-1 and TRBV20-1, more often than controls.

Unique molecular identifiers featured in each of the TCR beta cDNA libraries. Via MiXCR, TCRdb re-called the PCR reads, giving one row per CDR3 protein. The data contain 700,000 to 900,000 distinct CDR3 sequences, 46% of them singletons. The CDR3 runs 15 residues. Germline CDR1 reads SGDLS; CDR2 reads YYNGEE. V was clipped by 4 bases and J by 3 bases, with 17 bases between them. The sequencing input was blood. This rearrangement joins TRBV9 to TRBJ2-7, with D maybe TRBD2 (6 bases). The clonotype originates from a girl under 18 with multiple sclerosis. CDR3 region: CASSPRDSMNYEQYF. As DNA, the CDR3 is TGTGCCAGCAGCCCACGGGACTCTATGAACTACGAGCAGTACTTC.